These 21 T cell receptor beta chains share one sample of origin, sequenced in a study of cytomegalovirus exposure and HLA in healthy donors. The PCR was carried out with 60 Vbeta primers and 13 Jbeta primers. Produced via immunoSEQ multiplex PCR; TCRdb's table is partial and in-frame only. The sample totals 150,000 to 200,000 clones. Sample: PBMCs. These receptors all stem from a woman between 18 and 29 years old in good health and CMV-seropositive.

The CDR3 DNA reads TGTGCCAGCAGTGACAGGCACAGGAACACTGAAGCTTTCTTT. It codes for CASSDRHRNTEAFF. The chain has TRBV6-4 and TRBJ1-1; D remains unclear. CDR3 length equals 14 residues. Trimming removed 2 bases at V and 1 base at J, with 8 bases between. Germline V gives CDR1 MRHNA, CDR2 SNTAGT.

With regard to this clone: The junction departs from germline at one end; a sequencing error may be responsible. The same CDR3 is also encoded by other DNA sequences in this sample. The chain links TRBV6-1 to TRBJ1-2; D perhaps matches TRBD1 (6 bases). This CDR3 region has 16 residues. The germline V gene has CDR1 MNHNS and CDR2 SASEGT. The CDR3 nucleotides are TGTGCCAGCAGCGAAGGGCCGGCAGGGGCTAACTATGGCTACACCTTC. Translating gives CASSEGPAGANYGYTF.

The J gene is TRBJ2-5, the V gene TRBV7-8; 7 nucleotides agree with TRBD1. The V and J ends lost 3 bases and 5 bases, in that order; junction bases with no gene match: 15. This CDR3 comprises 17 residues. CDR1 SGHVS and CDR2 FQNEAQ come from the germline V gene. The CDR3 DNA is TGTGCCAGCAGCTTTCGGCAGGGGGTAGTCCTAAGGGAGACCCAGTACTTC. It translates to CASSFRQGVVLRETQYF.

V gene TRBV14 combines with J gene TRBJ2-5, with 7 bases lining up with TRBD2. Trimming cost V 1 base and J 1 base; bases outside gene matches: 3. The CDR3 totals 15 residues. In germline, CDR1 is SGHDN, CDR2 FVKESK. The CDR3 reads CASSQAGRSQETQYF. CDR3 bases: TGTGCCAGCAGCCAAGCCGGGAGGTCCCAAGAGACCCAGTACTTC. The whole variable domain, filled in from reference TRBV14 and TRBJ2-5, reads EAGVTQFPSHSVIEKGQTVTLRCDPISGHDNLYWYRRVMGKEIKFLLHFVKESKQDESGMPNNRFLAERTGGTYSTLKVQPAELEDSGVYFCASSQAGRSQETQYFGPGTRLLVL.

This chain connects TRBV5-4 to TRBJ1-2; a weak D match, TRBD1 (5 bases). The CDR3 contains 13 residues. Deletions cut 2 bases from V and 2 bases from J, with 7 bases between. Germline V gene lookup returns CDR1 SGHNT and CDR2 YYREEE (reference sequence). In DNA, the CDR3 is TGTGCCAGCAGCTTCCAGGGCAACTATGGCTACACCTTC. Its translation: CASSFQGNYGYTF.

The CDR3 sequence is CASSLGAAPQETQYF. In DNA, the CDR3 is TGTGCCAGCAGCTTAGGGGCGGCCCCCCAAGAGACCCAGTACTTC. The gene calls are TRBV7-3 and TRBJ2-5; a possible D gene is TRBD1 (5 bases). The germline V gene has CDR1 SGHTA and CDR2 FQGTGA. The CDR3 is 15 residues long. V dropped 2 bases and J dropped 1 base, with 11 bases sitting between them.

The chain has TRBV29-1 and TRBJ1-2, with D possibly being TRBD1 (5 bases). V dropped 4 bases and J dropped 1 base, with 16 bases sitting between them. The CDR3 is 15 amino acids. The germline V gene encodes CDR1 SQVTM and CDR2 ANQGSEA. The CDR3 DNA reads as TGCAGCGTTGGCGGGGTGAGGGGACTTAACTATGGCTACACCTTC. This encodes CSVGGVRGLNYGYTF.

The V call is TRBV5-1, the J call TRBJ2-3; TRBD2 is a possible D gene (6 bases). CDR1 and CDR2 (germline): SGHRS, YFSETQ. The CDR3 extends over 14 amino acids. V lost 3 bases, J lost 1 base, and 9 bases lay in between. This CDR3 reads CASSSSSGTDTQYF. CDR3 coding DNA: TGCGCCAGCAGCTCTTCTAGCGGCACAGATACGCAGTATTTT. Looking up the rest from reference TRBV5-1 and TRBJ2-3 gives the full variable domain: KAGVTQTPRYLIKTRGQQVTLSCSPISGHRSVSWYQQTPGQGLQFLFEYFSETQRNKGNFPGRFSGRQFSNSRSEMNVSTLELGDSALYLCASSSSSGTDTQYFGPGTRLTVL.

The J gene is TRBJ2-7, the V gene TRBV30; TRBD1 matches 10 bases. The CDR3 is 13 residues long. CDR1 and CDR2 (germline): GTSNPN, SVGIG (reference sequence). V was clipped by 2 bases and J by 7 bases; unmatched bases: 5. The CDR3 here is CAWSLGTGDEQYF. The CDR3 DNA reads as TGTGCCTGGAGTTTAGGGACAGGGGATGAGCAGTACTTC. Full variable domain (missing parts from reference TRBV30 and TRBJ2-7): SQTIHQWPATLVQPVGSPLSLECTVEGTSNPNLYWYRQAAGRGLQLLFYSVGIGQISSEVPQNLSASRPQDRQFILSSKKLLLSDSGFYLCAWSLGTGDEQYFGPGTRLTVT.

For this clone: Given the absence of the conserved phenylalanine or tryptophan at the CDR3 end, a read error is likely. The V and J genes are TRBV2 and TRBJ1-1, with TRBD1 as a possible D gene (5 bases). Between the trimmed V and J ends, which lost 6 bases and 1 base, there was a span of 9 bases. From germline, CDR1 is SNHLY and CDR2 FYNNEI. This CDR3 comprises 13 residues. As DNA, the CDR3 is TGTGCCAGCAGGAAGGACACGAACACTGAAGCTTTCCTT. This translates into CASRKDTNTEAFL.

The chain has TRBV5-6 and TRBJ1-5, with a possible D match to TRBD1 (5 bases). The CDR3 is made up of 12 amino acids. Deletions cut 0 bases from V and 7 bases from J, with 5 bases between. Germline V CDR1 and CDR2: SGHDT, YYEEEE. CDR3 loop: CASSLGQQPQHF. In DNA, the CDR3 is TGTGCCAGCAGCTTGGGACAGCAGCCCCAGCATTTT. The full variable domain, its missing parts supplied by reference TRBV5-6 and TRBJ1-5, is DAGVTQSPTHLIKTRGQQVTLRCSPKSGHDTVSWYQQALGQGPQFIFQYYEEEERQRGNFPDRFSGHQFPNYSSELNVNALLLGDSALYLCASSLGQQPQHFGDGTRLSIL.

The chain joins TRBV10-3 to TRBJ2-1, with TRBD2 matching over 11 bases. J was trimmed by 6 bases and V by 3 bases; bases with no gene match: 7. From germline, CDR1 is ENHRY and CDR2 SYGVKD. The CDR3 has 16 residues. CDR3 residues: CAISDGSGRGVNEQFF. The CDR3, as DNA: TGTGCCATCAGTGATGGTAGCGGGAGGGGAGTCAATGAGCAGTTCTTC.

The CDR3 DNA is TGCGCCAGCAGTGAGCTGGGACTAGCGGCGCAAGAGACCCAGTACTTC. Translation gives CASSELGLAAQETQYF. The chain links TRBV10-2 to TRBJ2-5; 11 bases are shared with TRBD2. Germline V CDR1 and CDR2: WSHSY, SAAADI. Unmatched junction bases numbered 4, after V lost 2 bases and J lost 2 bases. This CDR3 has 16 amino acids.

This chain connects TRBV27 to TRBJ2-1, with TRBD1 as a possible D gene (6 bases). This CDR3 is 17 amino acids long. CDR1 is MNHEY and CDR2 is SMNVEV in the germline V gene (reference sequence). Trimming stripped 2 bases from V and 9 bases from J, with 23 bases between. The CDR3 sequence: CASSLLWTVARTAEQFF. DNA for the CDR3: TGTGCCAGCAGTTTACTCTGGACAGTCGCTCGAACGGCTGAGCAGTTCTTC.

The CDR3 is CASSLAGGLGAFF. For the CDR3, the DNA is TGCGCCAGCAGCTTAGCGGGAGGGCTAGGGGCGTTCTTC. The rearrangement links TRBV5-1 to TRBJ2-1; 10 positions match TRBD2. Germline V gene data show CDR1 as SGHRS and CDR2 as YFSETQ. Unmatched junction bases numbered 8, after V lost 2 bases and J lost 15 bases. The CDR3 contains 13 residues.

The CDR3 DNA sequence: TGTGCCAGCAGCGCCCGACAGGGGCCCTACAATGAGCAGTTCTTC. Translated: CASSARQGPYNEQFF. This chain joins TRBV9 and TRBJ2-1; 8 bases agree with TRBD1. The CDR3 has 15 amino acids. CDR1 is SGDLS and CDR2 is YYNGEE in the germline V gene. J was trimmed by 2 bases and V by 3 bases; bases with no gene match: 4.

The CDR3 loop reads CATSRALDSIYGYTF. The CDR3 coding sequence is TGTGCCACCAGCAGAGCGCTCGACTCAATCTATGGCTACACCTTC. This chain joins TRBV15 and TRBJ1-2; D gene unclear. This CDR3 comprises 15 residues. Germline CDR1 reads LNHNV; CDR2 reads YYDKDF (reference sequence). V lost 1 base to trimming and J lost 4 bases, with 13 bases between them.

The chain uses TRBV10-3 and TRBJ2-1; 8 bases map to TRBD2. CDR1 is ENHRY, CDR2 SYGVKD, per germline. CDR3 size: 12 residues. Germline trimming cut 8 bases from V and 10 bases from J; bases unmatched to any gene: 7. CDR3 amino acids: CAIAGAGGEQFF. CDR3 nucleotides: TGTGCCATCGCGGGGGCGGGAGGCGAGCAGTTCTTC.

The chain links TRBV6-6 to TRBJ1-4; no clear D gene. V was cut by 2 bases and J by 8 bases, with 6 bases left in between. CDR3 length equals 12 residues. Germline V gene data show CDR1 as MNHNY and CDR2 as SVGAGI (reference sequence). The CDR3 region has the DNA TGTGCCAGCAGTTACCCACAGGAAAAACTGTTTTTT. This sequence encodes CASSYPQEKLFF.

The rearrangement uses TRBV11-2 and TRBJ2-3; D is ambiguous. The V end lost 2 bases, the J end lost 0 bases, and 15 bases lay between the germline ends. This CDR3 region has 17 residues. Germline V gives CDR1 SGHAT, CDR2 FQNNGV. CDR3 sequence (DNA): TGTGCCAGCAGCTTATGGAGACTCGGCAACAGCACAGATACGCAGTATTTT. This translates into CASSLWRLGNSTDTQYF.

The V and J genes are TRBV18 and TRBJ1-2, with D unclear. V was cut by 2 bases and J by 5 bases, with 12 bases left in between. The CDR3 sequence is 14 residues long. CDR1 and CDR2 from the germline V gene are KGHSH and LQKENI. The DNA of the CDR3 is TGTGCCAGCTCACCAACTCAGGAAAAATATGGCTACACCTTC. Its translation is CASSPTQEKYGYTF.